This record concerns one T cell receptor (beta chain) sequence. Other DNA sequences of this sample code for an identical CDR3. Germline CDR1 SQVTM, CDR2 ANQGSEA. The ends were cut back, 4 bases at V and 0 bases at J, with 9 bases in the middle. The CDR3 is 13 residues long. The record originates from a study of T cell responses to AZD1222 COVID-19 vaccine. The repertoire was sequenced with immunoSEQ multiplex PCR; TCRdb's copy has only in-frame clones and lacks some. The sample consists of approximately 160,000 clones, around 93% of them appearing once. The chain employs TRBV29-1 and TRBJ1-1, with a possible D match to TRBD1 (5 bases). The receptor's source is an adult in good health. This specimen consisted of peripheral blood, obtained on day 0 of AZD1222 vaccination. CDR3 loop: CSVAGRMNTEAFF. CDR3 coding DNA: TGCAGCGTTGCGGGACGTATGAACACTGAAGCTTTCTTT.